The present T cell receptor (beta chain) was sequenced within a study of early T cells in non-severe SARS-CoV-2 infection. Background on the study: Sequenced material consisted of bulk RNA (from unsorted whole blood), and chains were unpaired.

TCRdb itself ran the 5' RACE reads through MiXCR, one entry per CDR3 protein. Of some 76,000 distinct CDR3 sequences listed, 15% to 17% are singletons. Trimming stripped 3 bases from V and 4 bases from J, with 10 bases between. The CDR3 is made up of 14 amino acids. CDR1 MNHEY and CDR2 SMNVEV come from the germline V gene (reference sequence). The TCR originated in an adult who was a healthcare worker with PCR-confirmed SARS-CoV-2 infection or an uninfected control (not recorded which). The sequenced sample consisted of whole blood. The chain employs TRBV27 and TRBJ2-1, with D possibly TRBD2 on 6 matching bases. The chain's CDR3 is CASSLGGRYNEQFF. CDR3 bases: TGTGCCAGCAGTTTGGGTGGGAGGTACAATGAGCAGTTCTTC.